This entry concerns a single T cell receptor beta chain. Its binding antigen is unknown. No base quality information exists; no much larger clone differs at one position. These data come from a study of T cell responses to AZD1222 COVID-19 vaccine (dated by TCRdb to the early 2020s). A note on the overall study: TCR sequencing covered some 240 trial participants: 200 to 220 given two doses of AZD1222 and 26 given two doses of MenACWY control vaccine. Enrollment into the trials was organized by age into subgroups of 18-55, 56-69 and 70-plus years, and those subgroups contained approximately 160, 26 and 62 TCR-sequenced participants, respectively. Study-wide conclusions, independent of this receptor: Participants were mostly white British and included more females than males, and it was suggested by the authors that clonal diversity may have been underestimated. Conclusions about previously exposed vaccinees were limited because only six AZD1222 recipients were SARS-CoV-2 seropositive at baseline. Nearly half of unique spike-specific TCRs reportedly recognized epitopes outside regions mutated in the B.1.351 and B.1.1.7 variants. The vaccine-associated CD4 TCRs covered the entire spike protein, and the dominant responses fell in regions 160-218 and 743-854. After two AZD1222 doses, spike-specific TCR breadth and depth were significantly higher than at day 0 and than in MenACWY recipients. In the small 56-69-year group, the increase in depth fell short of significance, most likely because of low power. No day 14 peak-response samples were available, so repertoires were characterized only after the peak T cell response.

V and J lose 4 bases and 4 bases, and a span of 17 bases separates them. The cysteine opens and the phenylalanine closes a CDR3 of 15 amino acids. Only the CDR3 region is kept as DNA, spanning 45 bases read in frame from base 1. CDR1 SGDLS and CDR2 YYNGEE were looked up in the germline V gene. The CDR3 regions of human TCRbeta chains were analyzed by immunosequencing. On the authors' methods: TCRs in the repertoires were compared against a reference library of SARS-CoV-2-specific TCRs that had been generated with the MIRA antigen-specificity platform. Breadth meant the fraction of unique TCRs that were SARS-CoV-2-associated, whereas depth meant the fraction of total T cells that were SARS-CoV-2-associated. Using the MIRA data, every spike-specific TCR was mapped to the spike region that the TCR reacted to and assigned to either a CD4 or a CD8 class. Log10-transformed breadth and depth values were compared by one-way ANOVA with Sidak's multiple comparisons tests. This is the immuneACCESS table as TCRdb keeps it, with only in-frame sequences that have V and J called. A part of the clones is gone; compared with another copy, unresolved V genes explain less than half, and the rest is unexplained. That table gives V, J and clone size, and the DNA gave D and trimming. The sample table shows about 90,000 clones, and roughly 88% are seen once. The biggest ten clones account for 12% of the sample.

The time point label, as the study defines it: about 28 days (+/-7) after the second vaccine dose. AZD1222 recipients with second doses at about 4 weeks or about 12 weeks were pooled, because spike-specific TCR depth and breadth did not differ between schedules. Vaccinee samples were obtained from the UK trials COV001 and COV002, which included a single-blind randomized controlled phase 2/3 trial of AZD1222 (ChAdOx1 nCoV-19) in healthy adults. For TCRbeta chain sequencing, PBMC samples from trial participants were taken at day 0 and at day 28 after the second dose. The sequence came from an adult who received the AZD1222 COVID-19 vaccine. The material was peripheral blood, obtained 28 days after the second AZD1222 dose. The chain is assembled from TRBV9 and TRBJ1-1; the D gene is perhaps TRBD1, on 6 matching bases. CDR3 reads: CASSQKGHTSTEAFF. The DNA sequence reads TGTGCCAGCAGCCAAAAGGGACATACGAGCACTGAAGCTTTCTTT.